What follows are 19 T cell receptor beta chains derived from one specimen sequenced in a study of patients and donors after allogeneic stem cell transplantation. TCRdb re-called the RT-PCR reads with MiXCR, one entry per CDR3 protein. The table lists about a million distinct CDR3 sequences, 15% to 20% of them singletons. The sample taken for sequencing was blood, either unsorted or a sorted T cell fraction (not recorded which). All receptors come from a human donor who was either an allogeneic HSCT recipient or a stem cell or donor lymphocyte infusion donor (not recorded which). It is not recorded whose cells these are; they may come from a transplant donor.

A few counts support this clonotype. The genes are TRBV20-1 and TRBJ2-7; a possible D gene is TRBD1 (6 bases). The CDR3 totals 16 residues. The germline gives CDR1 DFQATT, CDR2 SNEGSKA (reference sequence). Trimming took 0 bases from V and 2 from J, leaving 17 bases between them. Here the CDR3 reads CSARERGQGKTYEQYF. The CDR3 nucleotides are TGCAGTGCTAGAGAACGTGGGCAGGGGAAGACCTACGAGCAGTACTTC.

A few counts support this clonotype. CDR3 sequence (DNA): TGCGCCAGCAGCTCACATATGACGGAAACGGGGTGGTACTTC. Amino acids: CASSSHMTETGWYF. This chain uses TRBV5-1 with TRBJ2-7; D might be TRBD2 (5 bases). The CDR3 is made up of 14 amino acids. CDR1 and CDR2 from the germline V gene are SGHRS and YFSETQ. The ends were cut back, 3 bases at V and 12 bases at J, with 22 bases in the middle.

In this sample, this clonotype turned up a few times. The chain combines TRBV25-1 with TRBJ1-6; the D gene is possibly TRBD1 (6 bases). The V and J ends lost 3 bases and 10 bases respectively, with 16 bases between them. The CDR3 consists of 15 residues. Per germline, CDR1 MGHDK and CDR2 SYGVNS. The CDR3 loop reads CASSDNQGMRSPLHF. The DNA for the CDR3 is TGTGCCAGCAGTGATAACCAGGGGATGCGCTCACCCCTCCACTTT.

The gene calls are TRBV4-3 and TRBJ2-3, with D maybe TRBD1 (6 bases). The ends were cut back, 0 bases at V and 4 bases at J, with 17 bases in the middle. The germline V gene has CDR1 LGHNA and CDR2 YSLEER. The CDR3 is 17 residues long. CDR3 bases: TGCGCCAGCAGCCAAGATCGGTACAGGGAAGGCCCAGATACGCAGTATTTT. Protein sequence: CASSQDRYREGPDTQYF.

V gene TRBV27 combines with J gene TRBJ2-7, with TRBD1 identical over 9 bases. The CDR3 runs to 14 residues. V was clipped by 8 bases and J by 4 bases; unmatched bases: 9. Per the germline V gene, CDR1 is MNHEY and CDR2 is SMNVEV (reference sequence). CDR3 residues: CASGELGQGYEQYF. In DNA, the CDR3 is TGTGCCAGCGGAGAATTGGGACAGGGATACGAGCAGTACTTC.

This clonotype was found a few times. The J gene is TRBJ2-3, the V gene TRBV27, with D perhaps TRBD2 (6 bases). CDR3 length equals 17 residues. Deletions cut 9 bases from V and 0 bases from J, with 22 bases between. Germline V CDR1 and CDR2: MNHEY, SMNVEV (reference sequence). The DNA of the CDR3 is TGTGCCAGTCTGCGGGGTAGACCCGAAGTTAGCACAGATACGCAGTATTTT. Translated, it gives CASLRGRPEVSTDTQYF.

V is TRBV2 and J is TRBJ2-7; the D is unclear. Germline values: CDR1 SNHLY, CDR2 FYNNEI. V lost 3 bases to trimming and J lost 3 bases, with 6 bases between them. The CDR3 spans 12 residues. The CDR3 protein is CASSEGHYEQYF. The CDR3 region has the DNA TGTGCCAGCAGTGAGGGTCACTACGAGCAGTACTTC. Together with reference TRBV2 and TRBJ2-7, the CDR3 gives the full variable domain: EPEVTQTPSHQVTQMGQEVILRCVPISNHLYFYWYRQILGQKVEFLVSFYNNEISEKSEIFDDQFSVERPDGSNFTLKIRSTKLEDSAMYFCASSEGHYEQYFGPGTRLTVT.

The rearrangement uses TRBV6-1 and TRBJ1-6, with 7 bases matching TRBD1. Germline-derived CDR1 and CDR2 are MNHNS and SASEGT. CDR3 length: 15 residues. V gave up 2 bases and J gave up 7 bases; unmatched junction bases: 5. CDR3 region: CASSEPGQSNSPLHF. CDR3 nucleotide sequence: TGTGCCAGCAGTGAACCGGGACAGAGCAATTCACCCCTCCACTTT.

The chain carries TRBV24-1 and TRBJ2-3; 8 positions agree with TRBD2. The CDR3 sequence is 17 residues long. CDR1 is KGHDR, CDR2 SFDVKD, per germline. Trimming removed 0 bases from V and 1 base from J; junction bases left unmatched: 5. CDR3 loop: CATSDLGAGDGTDTQYF. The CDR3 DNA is TGTGCCACCAGTGATTTGGGAGCGGGAGACGGCACAGATACGCAGTATTTT.

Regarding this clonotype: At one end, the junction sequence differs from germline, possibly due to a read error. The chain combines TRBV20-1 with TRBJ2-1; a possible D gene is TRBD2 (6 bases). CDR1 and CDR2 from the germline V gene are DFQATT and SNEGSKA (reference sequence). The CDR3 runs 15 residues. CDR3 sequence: CSARAGSIIYNEQFF. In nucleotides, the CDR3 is TGCAGTGCCAGAGCGGGTTCCATAATTTACAATGAGCAGTTCTTC.

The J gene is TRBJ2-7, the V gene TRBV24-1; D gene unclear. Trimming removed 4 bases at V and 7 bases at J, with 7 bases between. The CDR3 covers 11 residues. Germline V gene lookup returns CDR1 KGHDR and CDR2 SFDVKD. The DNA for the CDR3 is TGTGCCACCAGTGACTCGGTTGAGCAGTACTTC. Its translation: CATSDSVEQYF.

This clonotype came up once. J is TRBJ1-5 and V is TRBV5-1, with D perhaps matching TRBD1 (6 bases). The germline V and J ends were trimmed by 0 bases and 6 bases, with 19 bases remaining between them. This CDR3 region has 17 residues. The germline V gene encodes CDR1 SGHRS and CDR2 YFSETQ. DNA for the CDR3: TGCGCCAGCAGCTTGGTTCAGGGGAAGGGTTTGGGTCAGCCCCAGCATTTT. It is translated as CASSLVQGKGLGQPQHF.

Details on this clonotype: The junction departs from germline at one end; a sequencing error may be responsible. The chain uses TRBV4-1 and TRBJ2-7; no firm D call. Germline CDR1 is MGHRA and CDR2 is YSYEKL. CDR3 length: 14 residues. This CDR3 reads CASSDGPINYEQCF. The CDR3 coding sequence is TGCGCCAGCAGCGATGGACCGATTAACTACGAGCAGTGCTTC.

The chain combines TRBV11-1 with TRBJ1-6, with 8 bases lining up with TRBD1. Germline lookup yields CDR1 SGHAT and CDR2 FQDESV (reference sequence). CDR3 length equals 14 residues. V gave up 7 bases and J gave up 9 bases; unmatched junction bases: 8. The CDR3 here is CASTSDRGVSPLHF. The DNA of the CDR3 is TGTGCCAGCACCAGCGACAGGGGTGTTTCACCCCTCCACTTT.

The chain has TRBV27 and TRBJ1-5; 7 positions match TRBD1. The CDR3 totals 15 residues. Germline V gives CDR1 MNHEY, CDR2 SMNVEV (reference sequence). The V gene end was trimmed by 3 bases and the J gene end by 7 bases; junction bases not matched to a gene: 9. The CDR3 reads CASSFDGRGRQPQHF. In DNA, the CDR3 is TGTGCCAGCAGTTTTGATGGCAGGGGGAGGCAGCCCCAGCATTTT.

This chain's CDR3 is CASSLGSRLAESSYEQYF. CDR3 sequence (DNA): TGTGCCAGCAGCTTAGGCTCTCGACTAGCTGAAAGCTCCTACGAGCAGTACTTC. The chain couples TRBV11-3 to TRBJ2-7; 7 bases are shared with TRBD2. CDR3 length: 18 amino acids. J gave up 0 bases and V 1 base, and 12 bases lay outside the gene matches. Germline values: CDR1 SGHNT, CDR2 YENEEA.

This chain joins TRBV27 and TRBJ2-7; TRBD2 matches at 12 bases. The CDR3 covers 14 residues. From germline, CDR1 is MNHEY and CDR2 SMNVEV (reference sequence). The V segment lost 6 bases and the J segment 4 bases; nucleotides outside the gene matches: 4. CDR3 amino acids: CASRRLAGDYEQYF. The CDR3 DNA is TGTGCCAGCAGGCGACTAGCGGGAGATTACGAGCAGTACTTC.

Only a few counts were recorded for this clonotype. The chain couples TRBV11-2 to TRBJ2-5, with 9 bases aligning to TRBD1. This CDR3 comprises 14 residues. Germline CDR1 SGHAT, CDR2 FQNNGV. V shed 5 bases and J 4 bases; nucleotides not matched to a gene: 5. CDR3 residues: CASSNRGRGETQYF. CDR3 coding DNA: TGTGCCAGCAGCAACAGGGGGCGAGGAGAGACCCAGTACTTC.

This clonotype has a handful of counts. In nucleotides, the CDR3 is TGTGCCAGCAGCTTAGGACCGGCCGGGAGGAATCAGCCCCAGCATTTT. As protein: CASSLGPAGRNQPQHF. The chain links TRBV5-6 to TRBJ1-5; D ambiguous. Between the trimmed V and J ends, which lost 2 bases and 4 bases, there was a span of 16 bases. Germline CDR1 is SGHDT and CDR2 is YYEEEE. The CDR3 has 16 residues.